The 29 T cell receptor beta chains below all came from one sample that was sequenced in a study of CD8+ T cells in alopecia areata. After isolation, RNA underwent reverse transcription to generate cDNA as the sequencing template. The protocol was immunoSEQ multiplex PCR, while the TCRdb copy is restricted to in-frame clones and leaves out a portion. The sample has about 200,000 clones, more than 55% seen once; the top ten hold about 1.3%. Indicated treatment: oral pan-JAK inhibitor, 5-10 mg twice daily. The sample consisted of CD4+ T cells sorted from blood, taken between weeks 47 and 50, from a patient treated with tofacitinib. These receptors came from a human donor with alopecia areata.

V usage is TRBV25-1 and J usage is TRBJ1-2; the match to TRBD1 covers 7 bases. The CDR3 totals 14 residues. The junction had 11 bases not matched to a gene; V was cut back by 6 bases and J by 7 bases. Germline CDR1 reads MGHDK; CDR2 reads SYGVNS. The CDR3 is CASRGTGQEGGYTF. The CDR3 nucleotides read TGTGCCAGCAGGGGTACCGGACAGGAAGGTGGCTACACCTTC.

The rearrangement links TRBV5-6 to TRBJ1-5, with 9 bases aligning to TRBD1. Looked up from germline, CDR1 is SGHDT and CDR2 is YYEEEE. This CDR3 region has 15 residues. The V segment lost 2 bases and the J segment 2 bases; nucleotides outside the gene matches: 2. The CDR3 loop is CASSFTGGGNQPQHF. As DNA, the CDR3 is TGTGCCAGCAGCTTTACAGGGGGCGGCAATCAGCCCCAGCATTTT.

The chain employs TRBV7-2 and TRBJ1-6; 7 positions agree with TRBD1. Germline CDR1 is SGHTA and CDR2 is FQGNSA. The CDR3 contains 15 residues. The J segment lost 5 bases and the V segment lost 5 bases, leaving 6 bases of the junction unmatched. This CDR3 is CASSTDRAHNSPLHF. The CDR3 DNA reads as TGTGCCAGCAGCACCGACAGGGCACATAATTCACCCCTCCACTTT.

The gene calls are TRBV30 and TRBJ1-6; D is possibly TRBD1 (6 bases). This CDR3 region has 20 residues. Germline V gene sequence: CDR1 GTSNPN, CDR2 SVGIG (reference sequence). V lost 0 bases and J lost 7, with 28 bases in between. CDR3 amino acids: CAWSVLLGAIGKFNNSPLHF. The CDR3, as DNA: TGTGCCTGGAGTGTACTATTGGGGGCGATAGGCAAATTCAACAATTCACCCCTCCACTTT.

This chain connects TRBV30 to TRBJ1-2; D is possibly TRBD1 (6 bases). The CDR3 consists of 18 residues. Germline V CDR1 and CDR2: GTSNPN, SVGIG (reference sequence). Trimming stripped 8 bases from V and 1 base from J, with 29 bases between. The CDR3: CASTSYRDSRGVNYGYTF. The CDR3 DNA follows: TGTGCCAGCACGTCATATCGGGACTCCAGGGGAGTTAACTATGGCTACACCTTC.

The V and J genes are TRBV7-3 and TRBJ2-3, with TRBD2 matching over 10 bases. This CDR3 is 15 amino acids long. V lost 4 bases and J lost 4; bases outside the gene matches: 5. Germline values: CDR1 SGHTA, CDR2 FQGTGA. The CDR3 DNA is TGTGCCAGCAGCTCTAGCGGGGGCGCCGCAGATACGCAGTATTTT. Its translation is CASSSSGGAADTQYF.

The J gene is TRBJ1-1, the V gene TRBV27; no firm D call. CDR1 and CDR2 from the germline V gene are MNHEY and SMNVEV (reference sequence). Trimming stripped 3 bases from V and 6 bases from J, with 14 bases between. This CDR3 region has 14 residues. CDR3 sequence reads: CASSFISPDAEAFF. CDR3 bases: TGTGCCAGCAGTTTTATAAGTCCGGACGCTGAAGCTTTCTTT.

The chain combines TRBV28 with TRBJ1-5, with D possibly TRBD1 on 5 matching bases. CDR1 MDHEN and CDR2 SYDVKM come from the germline V gene. The CDR3 contains 15 residues. V lost 2 bases to trimming and J lost 2 bases, with 10 bases between them. For the CDR3, the DNA is TGTGCCAGCAGTTTAGGCAGGGAACGCAATCAGCCCCAGCATTTT. It translates to CASSLGRERNQPQHF.

J is TRBJ2-5 and V is TRBV7-9; either TRBD1 or TRBD2 may supply D (5 bases each). The CDR3 is 14 residues long. Trimming cost V 4 bases and J 1 base, with 10 bases left between them. From germline, CDR1 is SEHNR and CDR2 FQNEAQ (reference sequence). Here the CDR3 reads CASSSPGPQETQYF. CDR3 in DNA: TGTGCCAGCAGCTCACCGGGACCCCAAGAGACCCAGTACTTC.

This clone was seen a few times. V gene TRBV19 combines with J gene TRBJ2-1; D not resolved. The ends were cut back, 4 bases at V and 0 bases at J, with 10 bases in the middle. Germline V gene data show CDR1 as LNHDA and CDR2 as SQIVND (reference sequence). This CDR3 contains 15 residues. The CDR3 protein is CASSRPDSSYNEQFF. CDR3 bases: TGTGCCAGTAGTAGGCCGGATAGCTCCTACAATGAGCAGTTCTTC.

The chain links TRBV18 to TRBJ2-7; TRBD2 agrees at 8 bases. The CDR3 sequence is 16 residues long. Germline CDR1 is KGHSH and CDR2 is LQKENI. V was pared by 2 bases and J by 6 bases, with 12 bases of the junction left unmatched. CDR3 in amino acids: CASSPSGRGGTGEQYF. The CDR3 DNA sequence: TGTGCCAGCTCACCATCGGGACGGGGGGGCACTGGCGAGCAGTACTTC.

The chain joins TRBV15 to TRBJ2-7, with unresolved D. The CDR3 consists of 13 residues. Between the trimmed V and J ends, which lost 3 bases and 5 bases, there was a span of 11 bases. Germline lookup yields CDR1 LNHNV and CDR2 YYDKDF (reference sequence). The CDR3 loop is CATSSRRVDEQYF. CDR3 in DNA: TGTGCCACCAGCAGCCGTCGGGTAGACGAGCAGTACTTC.

This clone occurred a few times. This sequence joins TRBV2 and TRBJ1-5; D gene unclear. Germline CDR1 reads SNHLY; CDR2 reads FYNNEI. Trimming removed 0 bases from V and 4 bases from J, with 10 bases in between. The CDR3 is 15 residues long. CDR3 region: CASSEAKAGNQPQHF. The CDR3 region has the DNA TGTGCCAGCAGTGAAGCGAAGGCGGGAAATCAGCCCCAGCATTTT.

This clone was observed a handful of times. The chain links TRBV20-1 to TRBJ2-3, with unresolved D. CDR3 length equals 11 residues. V was cut by 6 bases and J by 8 bases, with 12 bases left in between. Germline CDR1 DFQATT, CDR2 SNEGSKA (reference sequence). CDR3 in DNA: TGCAGTGCATGGGGTGACGGTACGCAGTATTTT. Protein sequence: CSAWGDGTQYF.

The V and J genes are TRBV14 and TRBJ2-2; a weak D match, TRBD2 (5 bases). Germline CDR1 and CDR2: SGHDN and FVKESK. The length of the CDR3 is 15 residues. Trimming left V 4 bases short and J 6 bases short, with 15 bases between. CDR3 in amino acids: CASSPLGSTSGELFF. DNA for the CDR3: TGTGCCAGCAGCCCCCTTGGGAGTACGTCCGGGGAGCTGTTTTTT.

The J gene is TRBJ2-1, the V gene TRBV7-9; tentatively, D is TRBD1 (5 bases). Germline lookup yields CDR1 SEHNR and CDR2 FQNEAQ (reference sequence). V dropped 5 bases and J dropped 1 base, with 24 bases sitting between them. This CDR3 is 19 amino acids long. CDR3: CASSPRFSKETASYNEQFF. Written as DNA, the CDR3 is TGTGCCAGCAGCCCCCGCTTCAGTAAGGAGACAGCTTCCTACAATGAGCAGTTCTTC.

The chain uses TRBV5-6 and TRBJ1-1; D is undetermined. With 3 bases removed from V and 0 bases from J, the gap between germline ends came to 12 bases. Germline V gives CDR1 SGHDT, CDR2 YYEEEE. The CDR3 loop spans 15 amino acids. The DNA for the CDR3 is TGTGCCAGCAGCTATACGGACGGTTTGAACACTGAAGCTTTCTTT. Amino acids: CASSYTDGLNTEAFF.

J is TRBJ1-4 and V is TRBV5-6; no clear D. The CDR3 is made up of 15 amino acids. Germline CDR1 reads SGHDT; CDR2 reads YYEEEE. The V gene lost 3 bases and the J gene lost 6 bases, with 15 bases spanning the gap. The CDR3 DNA is TGTGCCAGCAGCTGGTCTCCCTCCGCCGATGAAAAACTGTTTTTT. Protein sequence: CASSWSPSADEKLFF. The full variable domain, with the rest looked up from reference TRBV5-6 and TRBJ1-4, is DAGVTQSPTHLIKTRGQQVTLRCSPKSGHDTVSWYQQALGQGPQFIFQYYEEEERQRGNFPDRFSGHQFPNYSSELNVNALLLGDSALYLCASSWSPSADEKLFFGSGTQLSVL.

V usage is TRBV4-1 and J usage is TRBJ2-3; a weak D match, TRBD1 (6 bases). CDR3 size: 18 residues. V was shortened by 1 base and J by 2 bases, with 19 bases between the two germline ends. Germline V gene data show CDR1 as MGHRA and CDR2 as YSYEKL. The CDR3 DNA sequence: TGCGCCAGCAGCCAAGCTGGCACCCTGGGGGCCCTCACAGATACGCAGTATTTT. Protein sequence: CASSQAGTLGALTDTQYF.

CDR3 DNA sequence: TGTGCCAGCAGCTTTGGGGGGAACTATGGCTACACCTTC. Translating gives CASSFGGNYGYTF. The chain recombines TRBV7-2 with TRBJ1-2; perhaps TRBD1 as D (5 bases). V dropped 3 bases and J dropped 2 bases, with 7 bases sitting between them. This CDR3 has 13 residues. Germline V gene sequence: CDR1 SGHTA, CDR2 FQGNSA.

The V call is TRBV30, the J call TRBJ1-6; D is ambiguous. The CDR3 runs 13 residues. V lost 7 bases, J lost 8 bases, and 15 bases lay in between. CDR1 and CDR2 (germline): GTSNPN, SVGIG (reference sequence). DNA of the CDR3: TGTGCCTCCCATGATCGGGTTGATTCACCCCTCCACTTT. This gives the protein CASHDRVDSPLHF.

J is TRBJ2-5 and V is TRBV29-1; 10 bases agree with TRBD1. In germline, CDR1 is SQVTM, CDR2 ANQGSEA. CDR3 length: 13 amino acids. With V trimmed by 6 bases and J by 4 bases, 5 bases remained unmatched. CDR3 region: CSVPDRGRETQYF. The CDR3 DNA follows: TGCAGCGTGCCAGACAGGGGGCGAGAGACCCAGTACTTC.

The chain uses TRBV4-3 and TRBJ1-2; the D is unclear. V lost 0 bases and J lost 5, with 7 bases in between. CDR1 is LGHNA, CDR2 YSLEER, per germline. The CDR3 has 13 amino acids. The chain's CDR3 is CASSQDPKYGYTF. The CDR3 DNA reads as TGCGCCAGCAGCCAAGACCCGAAATATGGCTACACCTTC.

The V gene is TRBV29-1, the J gene TRBJ1-2, with D tentatively TRBD1 (6 bases). This CDR3 contains 13 residues. The V gene lost 4 bases and the J gene lost 6 bases, with 15 bases spanning the gap. Germline assignment: CDR1 SQVTM and CDR2 ANQGSEA. CDR3 bases: TGCAGCGTTGCCAGGGGTCTCCGGGATGGCTACACCTTC. Its protein product is CSVARGLRDGYTF.

The V and J genes are TRBV7-3 and TRBJ2-3, with a weak D call TRBD2 (7 bases). Germline-derived CDR1 and CDR2 are SGHTA and FQGTGA. The length of the CDR3 is 15 residues. The V gene lost 4 bases and the J gene lost 10 bases, with 21 bases spanning the gap. CDR3 loop: CASSSSRRGASSQYF. The DNA of the CDR3 is TGTGCCAGCAGCTCCTCCCGACGGGGGGCCTCTTCGCAGTATTTT.

About this clone itself: This may be a read error: a much more frequent sequence differs by one nucleotide. The J gene is TRBJ2-7, the V gene TRBV5-6, with unresolved D. V was shortened by 4 bases and J by 2 bases, with 7 bases between the two germline ends. This CDR3 is built from 12 residues. Germline CDR1 SGHDT, CDR2 YYEEEE. The CDR3, as DNA: TGTGCCAGCAGCGCGAGCACCTACGAGCAGTACTTC. Protein: CASSASTYEQYF.

The J gene is TRBJ2-1, the V gene TRBV7-3, with TRBD2 matching over 7 bases. CDR3 length: 18 residues. CDR1 is SGHTA and CDR2 is FQGTGA in the germline V gene. Trimming took 5 bases from V and 0 from J; bases not matched to a gene: 13. The CDR3 DNA follows: TGTGCCAGCAGCCCAAACGCAGCGAGCGGGGCCTCCTACAATGAGCAGTTCTTC. Translation gives CASSPNAASGASYNEQFF.

This rearrangement joins TRBV4-1 to TRBJ1-4; a possible D gene is TRBD1 (5 bases). CDR3 length equals 14 residues. V shed 1 base and J shed 8 bases, with 11 bases lying between them. Germline CDR1 is MGHRA and CDR2 is YSYEKL. The CDR3 DNA sequence: TGCGCCAGCAGCCAAGTAGGGCGGGGCGAAAAACTGTTTTTT. It encodes CASSQVGRGEKLFF.

This chain joins TRBV30 and TRBJ1-1; D gene unclear. CDR3 length: 13 amino acids. Germline V CDR1 and CDR2: GTSNPN, SVGIG (reference sequence). Trimming pared 0 bases from V and 0 bases from J, leaving 5 bases between. The CDR3 loop reads CAWSVNVNTEAFF. Written as DNA, the CDR3 is TGTGCCTGGAGTGTTAATGTGAACACTGAAGCTTTCTTT.